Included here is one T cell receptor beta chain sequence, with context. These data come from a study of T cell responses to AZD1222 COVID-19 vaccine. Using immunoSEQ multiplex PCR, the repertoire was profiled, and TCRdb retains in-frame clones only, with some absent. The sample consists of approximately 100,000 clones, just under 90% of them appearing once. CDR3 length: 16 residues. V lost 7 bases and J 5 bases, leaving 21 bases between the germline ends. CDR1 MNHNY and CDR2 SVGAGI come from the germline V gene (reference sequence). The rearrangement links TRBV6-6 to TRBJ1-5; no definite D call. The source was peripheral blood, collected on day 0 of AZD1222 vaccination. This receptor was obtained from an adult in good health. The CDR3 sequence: CASILRETTQDQPQHF. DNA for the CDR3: TGTGCCAGCATCCTACGCGAGACCACCCAGGATCAGCCCCAGCATTTT.